The next 24 T cell receptor beta chains were all read from a single sample in a study of Graves' ophthalmopathy and Graves' hyperthyroidism. From RNA, the CDR3 regions of TCR beta chains were amplified and sequenced. First-round RT-PCR employed HTBI primers, with a second-round multiplex PCR after it. TCRdb reanalysed the multiplex PCR reads using MiXCR and keeps one entry per CDR3 protein. The table records roughly 1.1 million distinct CDR3 sequences, less than 45% of them present only once. Sequenced: peripheral blood or thyroid tissue (not recorded which). The receptors stem from an adult man with Graves' hyperthyroidism.

This clonotype was observed at least ten times. This chain connects TRBV9 to TRBJ1-3; D is perhaps TRBD1 (5 bases). The CDR3 is 18 amino acids. Germline V gene lookup returns CDR1 SGDLS and CDR2 YYNGEE. V dropped 3 bases and J dropped 0 bases, with 19 bases sitting between them. The CDR3 reads CASSDTIGTHSSGNTIYF. The DNA for the CDR3 is TGTGCCAGCAGCGACACAATAGGGACGCATAGCTCTGGAAACACCATATATTTT.

Only one count was recorded for this clonotype. V is TRBV5-1 and J is TRBJ1-1, with 7 positions matching TRBD1. Germline V gene data show CDR1 as SGHRS and CDR2 as YFSETQ. The V and J ends lost 4 bases and 6 bases, in that order; junction bases with no gene match: 9. CDR3 length equals 14 residues. CDR3: CASSQGRGPAEAFF. CDR3 in DNA: TGCGCCAGCAGCCAAGGAAGGGGGCCGGCTGAAGCTTTCTTT.

This sequence joins TRBV11-1 and TRBJ1-2, with TRBD1 matching over 8 bases. The J segment lost 2 bases and the V segment lost 5 bases, leaving 4 bases of the junction unmatched. The CDR3 has 14 amino acids. The V gene's germline CDR1 is SGHAT and CDR2 FQDESV (reference sequence). Here the CDR3 reads CASSARTGNYGYTF. The CDR3 coding sequence is TGTGCCAGCAGCGCCCGGACAGGGAACTATGGCTACACCTTC.

The genes are TRBV7-2 and TRBJ1-3, with a weak D call TRBD1 (6 bases). The CDR3 covers 15 residues. With 0 bases removed from V and 3 bases from J, the gap between germline ends came to 9 bases. Germline assignment: CDR1 SGHTA and CDR2 FQGNSA. As DNA, the CDR3 is TGTGCCAGCAGCTTAGCGACAGGCGGTGGAAACACCATATATTTT. Its protein product is CASSLATGGGNTIYF.

Notes on this clonotype: This may be a read error, as it is one base from a much larger clone. The chain is built from TRBV29-1 and TRBJ1-5, with a possible D match to TRBD1 (5 bases). Germline values: CDR1 SQVTM, CDR2 ANQGSEA. Trimming removed 5 bases from V and 0 bases from J, with 11 bases in between. CDR3 length: 14 amino acids. CDR3 sequence reads: CSVPGADSNQPQHF. Here the CDR3 DNA reads TGCAGCGTTCCCGGGGCGGATAGCAATCAGCCCCAGCATTTT.

The V call is TRBV4-2, the J call TRBJ2-7; D could derive from TRBD1 or TRBD2 (5 bases each). In germline, CDR1 is LGHNA, CDR2 YNFKEQ. The CDR3 covers 15 residues. V was clipped by 5 bases and J by 6 bases, with 20 bases between them. CDR3 protein: CASSTSSWGSVEQYF. The CDR3 DNA sequence: TGTGCCAGCAGCACCTCCAGCTGGGGGTCGGTCGAGCAGTACTTC.

J is TRBJ2-3 and V is TRBV29-1; 8 bases align to TRBD2. Germline lookup yields CDR1 SQVTM and CDR2 ANQGSEA. There are 15 residues in the CDR3. Unmatched junction bases numbered 8, after V lost 6 bases and J lost 0 bases. CDR3 sequence reads: CSVITSGPSTDTQYF. For the CDR3, the DNA is TGCAGCGTAATCACTAGCGGTCCTAGCACAGATACGCAGTATTTT.

This clonotype was detected ten times or more. This chain links TRBV20-1 with TRBJ1-5; 7 bases fit TRBD1. V trimming: 2 bases; J trimming: 5 bases; junction bases outside the gene matches: 9. The CDR3 is 15 amino acids. Germline CDR1 DFQATT, CDR2 SNEGSKA (reference sequence). CDR3: CSARRTGLTYQPQHF. The CDR3, as DNA: TGCAGTGCTAGAAGGACAGGCCTTACGTATCAGCCCCAGCATTTT.

The V gene is TRBV29-1, the J gene TRBJ2-7; 13 bases agree with TRBD2. The CDR3 extends over 12 amino acids. Germline V gene lookup returns CDR1 SQVTM and CDR2 ANQGSEA. The CDR3 sequence: CRATSGRPEQYF. In nucleotides, the CDR3 is TGCAGAGCGACTAGCGGGAGGCCCGAGCAGTACTTC.

V usage is TRBV15 and J usage is TRBJ1-1; D not certain. The CDR3 runs to 16 residues. V was shortened by 2 bases and J by 1 base, with 14 bases between the two germline ends. The germline V gene has CDR1 LNHNV and CDR2 YYDKDF (reference sequence). CDR3 coding DNA: TGTGCCACCAGCAGATACCCCCGGGGAGGGAACACTGAAGCTTTCTTT. Amino acids: CATSRYPRGGNTEAFF. Together with reference TRBV15 and TRBJ1-1, the CDR3 gives the full variable domain: DAMVIQNPRYQVTQFGKPVTLSCSQTLNHNVMYWYQQKSSQAPKLLFHYYDKDFNNEADTPDNFQSRRPNTSFCFLDIRSPGLGDTAMYLCATSRYPRGGNTEAFFGQGTRLTVV.

Many counts were recorded for this clonotype. The V and J genes are TRBV9 and TRBJ1-5; D unresolved. V shed 0 bases and J shed 7 bases, with 14 bases lying between them. The CDR3 consists of 15 residues. The germline V gene has CDR1 SGDLS and CDR2 YYNGEE. CDR3 in DNA: TGTGCCAGCAGCGTAGGAAGCGGCCCCAGGCAGCCCCAGCATTTT. It codes for CASSVGSGPRQPQHF.

The rearrangement uses TRBV6-5 and TRBJ1-5; 8 bases are a match to TRBD1. V trimming: 0 bases; J trimming: 6 bases; junction bases outside the gene matches: 7. CDR1 and CDR2 from the germline V gene are MNHEY and SVGAGI. The CDR3 totals 16 residues. DNA for the CDR3: TGTGCCAGCAGTTACTCGGCGCGGACAGGGAGTCAGCCCCAGCATTTT. Translation: CASSYSARTGSQPQHF.

The V gene is TRBV15, the J gene TRBJ2-5, with D maybe TRBD2 (5 bases). V shed 2 bases and J shed 6 bases, with 10 bases lying between them. Germline V lookup: CDR1 LNHNV, CDR2 YYDKDF (reference sequence). The CDR3 runs 13 residues. The CDR3 sequence is CATSRRRRKTQYF. The CDR3 DNA is TGTGCCACCAGCAGAAGACGGAGGAAGACCCAGTACTTC.

The J gene is TRBJ2-7, the V gene TRBV29-1; D gene unclear. This CDR3 spans 11 amino acids. CDR1 is SQVTM and CDR2 is ANQGSEA in the germline V gene. V was trimmed by 3 bases and J by 7 bases, leaving 10 bases between them. The CDR3 coding sequence is TGCAGCGTTGACGGGTCCCAAGAGCAGTACTTC. Its translation: CSVDGSQEQYF.

This clonotype was recorded a few times. The rearrangement joins TRBV6-6 to TRBJ1-1, with TRBD1 matching 10 bases. The CDR3 loop spans 17 amino acids. J was trimmed by 0 bases and V by 7 bases; bases with no gene match: 11. Looked up from germline, CDR1 is MNHNY and CDR2 is SVGAGI (reference sequence). The CDR3 loop is CASTTRDRGKMNTEAFF. In nucleotides, the CDR3 is TGTGCCAGCACCACGAGGGACAGGGGCAAAATGAACACTGAAGCTTTCTTT.

This clonotype occurred many times. V gene TRBV20-1 combines with J gene TRBJ2-7; no clear D gene. Deletions cut 3 bases from V and 2 bases from J, with 11 bases between. CDR1 is DFQATT, CDR2 SNEGSKA, per germline (reference sequence). This CDR3 region has 13 residues. CDR3 in DNA: TGCAGTGCTAGGGACCGAAACACCTACGAGCAGTACTTC. This sequence encodes CSARDRNTYEQYF.

The CDR3 nucleotides read TGTGCCAGCAGTTACTTCAGGACAGCTGTGAATTCACCCCTCCACTTT. It specifies CASSYFRTAVNSPLHF. The rearrangement links TRBV6-1 to TRBJ1-6; perhaps TRBD1 as D (6 bases). The CDR3 runs 16 residues. V lost 5 bases and J 7 bases, leaving 18 bases between the germline ends. Germline V CDR1 and CDR2: MNHNS, SASEGT.

The chain has TRBV11-2 and TRBJ2-7; D might be TRBD2 (6 bases). V was shortened by 3 bases and J by 3 bases, with 15 bases between the two germline ends. This CDR3 spans 15 amino acids. From germline, CDR1 is SGHAT and CDR2 FQNNGV. The CDR3 here is CASSFYGGTFYEQYF. The CDR3 DNA follows: TGTGCCAGCAGCTTTTACGGAGGGACTTTCTACGAGCAGTACTTC. Filled out from reference TRBV11-2 and TRBJ2-7, the complete variable domain reads EAGVAQSPRYKIIEKRQSVAFWCNPISGHATLYWYQQILGQGPKLLIQFQNNGVVDDSQLPKDRFSAERLKGVDSTLKIQPAKLEDSAVYLCASSFYGGTFYEQYFGPGTRLTVT.

The chain combines TRBV30 with TRBJ2-7; D is perhaps TRBD1 or TRBD2 (6 bases each). The length of the CDR3 is 13 residues. Germline loops: CDR1 GTSNPN, CDR2 SVGIG (reference sequence). Written as DNA, the CDR3 is TGTGCTGCGGGGTCGGGACACCACTCCGAGCAGTACTTC. Its translation is CAAGSGHHSEQYF.

On this clonotype: This CDR3 fails to terminate in the conserved phenylalanine or tryptophan, so it likely reflects a read error. The DNA is left out, because the CDR3 cannot be placed on it with certainty; the CDR3 is given as TCRdb lists it. This sequence joins TRBV15 and TRBJ1-4; the table's TRBD1 call for D was not verified on the DNA. The CDR3 extends over 10 residues, inclusive of both ends. The germline V gene has CDR1 LNHNV and CDR2 YYDKDF (reference sequence). The CDR3 loop reads CATGTGKMNY.

The sample holds a few counts of this clonotype. At one boundary the junction diverges from the germline segment, which might be a read error. The V and J genes are TRBV20-1 and TRBJ2-2; 7 nucleotides match TRBD1. CDR1 is DFQATT and CDR2 is SNEGSKA in the germline V gene (reference sequence). CDR3 length equals 15 residues. In DNA form, the CDR3 reads TGCAGTGCTCGAGAGGGGACAGCTAACACCGGGGAGCTGTTTTTT. This translates into CSAREGTANTGELFF.

Worth noting for this clonotype: Mismatch with germline at one junction end may stem from a read error. V usage is TRBV25-1 and J usage is TRBJ2-7; 13 bases agree with TRBD2. The CDR3 is 19 residues long. Germline CDR1 reads MGHDK; CDR2 reads SYGVNS. This chain's CDR3 is CASSNRGTSGATTWVERYF. CDR3 in DNA: TGTGCCAGCAGTAACCGCGGGACTAGCGGGGCAACAACTTGGGTTGAGCGGTACTTC.

Concerning this clonotype itself: Since the CDR3 does not end with the conserved phenylalanine or tryptophan, this likely comes from a read error. The gene calls are TRBV12-3 or TRBV12-4 and TRBJ2-7, with 7 positions matching TRBD1. After removal of 5 bases from V and 3 bases from J, the junction contained 10 bases not matched to a gene. CDR3 length: 15 amino acids. As DNA, the CDR3 is TGTGCCAGCAGTGGGGGACAGCACGCCTACTACGAGCAGTACCTC. Protein product: CASSGGQHAYYEQYL.

V usage is TRBV20-1 and J usage is TRBJ2-7, with 8 bases identical to TRBD1. This CDR3 has 16 amino acids. Looked up from germline, CDR1 is DFQATT and CDR2 is SNEGSKA (reference sequence). The V gene end was trimmed by 3 bases and the J gene end by 0 bases; junction bases not matched to a gene: 10. CDR3 sequence: CSASPGQGGASYEQYF. The CDR3, as DNA: TGCAGTGCTAGCCCTGGACAGGGAGGCGCCTCCTACGAGCAGTACTTC.